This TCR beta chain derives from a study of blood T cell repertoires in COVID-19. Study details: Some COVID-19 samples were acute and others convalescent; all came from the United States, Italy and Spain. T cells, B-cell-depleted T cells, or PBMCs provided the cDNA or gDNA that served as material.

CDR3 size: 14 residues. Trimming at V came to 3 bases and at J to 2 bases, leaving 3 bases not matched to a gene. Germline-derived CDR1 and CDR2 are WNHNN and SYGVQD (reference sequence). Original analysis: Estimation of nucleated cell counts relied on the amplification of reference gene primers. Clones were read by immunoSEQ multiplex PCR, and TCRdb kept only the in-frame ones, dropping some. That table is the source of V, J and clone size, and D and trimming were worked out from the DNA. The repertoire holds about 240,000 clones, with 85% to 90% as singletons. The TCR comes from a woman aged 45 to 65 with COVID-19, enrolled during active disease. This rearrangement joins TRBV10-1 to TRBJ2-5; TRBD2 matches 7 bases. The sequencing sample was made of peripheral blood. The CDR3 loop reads CASSDSSGQETQYF. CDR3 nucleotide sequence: TGCGCCAGCAGTGATTCTAGCGGACAAGAGACCCAGTACTTC.